The 24 T cell receptor beta chains given below trace back to one sample, sequenced in a study of blood T cells in healthy people across ages (dated by TCRdb to about 2015). The library was produced with 5' RACE. TCRdb records Illumina HiSeq 2500 as the sequencer. The second PCR ran for roughly 7 to 11 cycles and used a J-beta primer mix along with a sample-barcoded 5' primer. TCRdb ran its own pipeline on the public reads, namely fastp trimming at Q25 and MiXCR clone calling, and kept in-frame beta chains. Here each entry gathers all rows of one CDR3 protein and keeps the most common genes and DNA. Present in this sample are some 920,000 distinct CDR3 sequences, roughly 47% of which were seen just once. The ten largest clones take up about 22% of the sample. The source material was blood. Every receptor here comes from a woman between 55 and 75 years old in good health.

The J gene is TRBJ1-6, the V gene TRBV3-1; a possible D gene is TRBD1 (5 bases). This CDR3 is built from 15 residues. The V gene's germline CDR1 is LGHDT and CDR2 YNNKEL (reference sequence). V gave up 0 bases and J gave up 7 bases, with 10 bases separating them. The CDR3 protein is CASSQDYWGNSPLHF. The DNA for the CDR3 is TGTGCCAGCAGCCAAGACTATTGGGGGAATTCACCCCTCCACTTT.

The rearrangement links TRBV7-9 to TRBJ2-7; 9 bases fit TRBD2. V lost 5 bases to trimming and J lost 10 bases; unmatched junction nucleotides: 9. Per germline, CDR1 SEHNR and CDR2 FQNEAQ (reference sequence). The CDR3 sequence is 13 residues long. The CDR3 sequence is CASSLTRTSVQYF. CDR3 DNA sequence: TGTGCCAGCAGCCTTACCAGGACTAGCGTTCAGTACTTC.

Remarks on this clonotype: At one boundary the junction diverges from the germline segment, which might be a read error. The chain joins TRBV2 to TRBJ2-7; D gene uncertain. Germline-derived CDR1 and CDR2 are SNHLY and FYNNEI. This CDR3 has 13 amino acids. The CDR3 loop reads CTSSPVRDYEQYF. The CDR3 coding sequence is TGTACCAGCAGTCCAGTCAGAGATTACGAGCAGTACTTC.

The table lists this clonotype with a count of one. The chain has TRBV20-1 and TRBJ2-7; D is perhaps TRBD1 or TRBD2 (7 bases each). Trimming cost V 6 bases and J 4 bases, with 19 bases left between them. This CDR3 comprises 14 residues. CDR1 DFQATT and CDR2 SNEGSKA come from the germline V gene (reference sequence). The CDR3 nucleotides read TGCAGTGCCGTAGGGGGCGGGAGTGGTTACGAGCAGTACTTC. Protein product: CSAVGGGSGYEQYF.

In its sample, this clonotype was seen a few times. This chain links TRBV4-1 with TRBJ2-3, with 8 nucleotides matching TRBD2. Germline CDR1 MGHRA, CDR2 YSYEKL. The trim removed 0 bases at V and 10 bases at J, leaving 9 bases unmatched. The CDR3 is 15 residues long. For the CDR3, the DNA is TGCGCCAGCAGCCAAGAGGGGACTAGTGGTTCGGCGCAGTATTTT. Translated, it gives CASSQEGTSGSAQYF.

In the case of this clonotype: A junction boundary mismatches the germline segment, possibly from a read error. The chain uses TRBV15 and TRBJ2-5; D is perhaps TRBD2 (6 bases). The end of the DNA aligns better with TRBJ2-7, so the J call may be wrong. CDR1 and CDR2 from the germline V gene are LNHNV and YYDKDF (reference sequence). CDR3 length: 14 residues. CDR3 nucleotide sequence: TGTGCCACCAGCCTAGGAGGGTCCTCCTGCGAGCAGTACTTC. It translates to CATSLGGSSCEQYF.

The chain couples TRBV6-5 to TRBJ2-7, with D possibly matching TRBD2 (6 bases). The CDR3 has 14 residues. The germline CDR1 and CDR2 sequences are MNHEY and SVGAGI. The germline V and J ends were trimmed by 2 bases and 4 bases, with 12 bases remaining between them. CDR3 DNA sequence: TGTGCCAGCAGTTACAGGACTAAAGAGTACGAGCAGTACTTC. Its translation is CASSYRTKEYEQYF.

V usage is TRBV5-1 and J usage is TRBJ2-6; D not resolved. Germline CDR1 SGHRS, CDR2 YFSETQ. Trimming removed 1 base from V and 2 bases from J, with 4 bases in between. This CDR3 spans 14 amino acids. The CDR3 DNA sequence: TGCGCCAGCAGCTTGAATGCTGGGGCCAACGTCCTGACTTTC. This encodes CASSLNAGANVLTF.

The chain carries TRBV4-1 and TRBJ2-7; 16 positions agree with TRBD2. V was pared by 2 bases and J by 1 base, with 11 bases of the junction left unmatched. The CDR3 totals 20 residues. CDR1 is MGHRA, CDR2 YSYEKL, per germline. In DNA, the CDR3 is TGCGCCAGCAGCCAATACTCAGGGACTAGCGGGAGGGCCGTATCCTACGAGCAGTACTTC. It translates to CASSQYSGTSGRAVSYEQYF.

This clonotype was counted between two and nine times. The chain links TRBV2 to TRBJ2-4, with D tentatively TRBD1 (5 bases). This CDR3 is 14 amino acids long. Per the germline V gene, CDR1 is SNHLY and CDR2 is FYNNEI. The V end lost 2 bases, the J end lost 8 bases, and 13 bases lay between the germline ends. The CDR3 bases are TGTGCCAGCAGTGAACAGGGCTATTCGGACATTCAGTACTTC. It codes for CASSEQGYSDIQYF.

The V and J genes are TRBV20-1 and TRBJ2-4; 9 bases match TRBD2. The J call may be wrong; the DNA end is better matched by TRBJ2-7. The V gene's germline CDR1 is DFQATT and CDR2 SNEGSKA (reference sequence). This CDR3 has 15 residues. The CDR3 is CSALGGAGGPHEQYF. The CDR3 nucleotides read TGCAGTGCTCTAGGAGGTGCGGGAGGGCCCCACGAGCAGTACTTC.

V gene TRBV10-3 combines with J gene TRBJ2-5; 12 nucleotides line up with TRBD2. Looked up from germline, CDR1 is ENHRY and CDR2 is SYGVKD. The V and J ends lost 5 bases and 5 bases, in that order; junction bases with no gene match: 9. CDR3 length equals 16 residues. CDR3 region: CAISHTTSGGRETQYF. As DNA, the CDR3 is TGTGCCATCAGTCATACCACTAGCGGGGGGAGGGAGACCCAGTACTTC.

The chain links TRBV6-5 to TRBJ1-2; no clear D gene. V gave up 5 bases and J gave up 0 bases, with 13 bases separating them. This CDR3 comprises 15 residues. Germline V gene lookup returns CDR1 MNHEY and CDR2 SVGAGI. For the CDR3, the DNA is TGTGCCAGCAGTCAGACGGCCGGGGCTAACTATGGCTACACCTTC. Amino acids: CASSQTAGANYGYTF.

This chain joins TRBV28 and TRBJ2-1; D is unresolved. CDR1 and CDR2 (germline): MDHEN, SYDVKM. The CDR3 runs 15 residues. Trimming took 6 bases from V and 0 from J, leaving 12 bases between them. CDR3 region: CASRLSGGSYNEQFF. The CDR3, as DNA: TGTGCCAGCAGACTCTCTGGCGGCTCCTACAATGAGCAGTTCTTC. The variable domain in full, completed from reference TRBV28 and TRBJ2-1, reads DVKVTQSSRYLVKRTGEKVFLECVQDMDHENMFWYRQDPGLGLRLIYFSYDVKMKEKGDIPEGYSVSREKKERFSLILESASTNQTSMYLCASRLSGGSYNEQFFGPGTRLTVL.

V gene TRBV30 combines with J gene TRBJ1-1; a possible D gene is TRBD1 (6 bases). The ends were cut back, 0 bases at V and 1 base at J, with 12 bases in the middle. The CDR3 runs 15 residues. In germline, CDR1 is GTSNPN, CDR2 SVGIG (reference sequence). DNA for the CDR3: TGTGCCTGGAGTGTGGGGGGACATCGGAACACTGAAGCTTTCTTT. Translating gives CAWSVGGHRNTEAFF.

This clonotype was seen a single time. The junction differs from germline at one of its ends, possibly a read error. This chain connects TRBV27 to TRBJ2-7; D is uncertain. The J call may be incorrect, as the DNA end agrees better with TRBJ2-5. The germline gives CDR1 MNHEY, CDR2 SMNVEV (reference sequence). The CDR3 covers 13 residues. CDR3 protein: CACSFEAEETQYF. CDR3 sequence (DNA): TGTGCCTGCAGTTTCGAGGCAGAAGAGACCCAGTACTTC.

The chain has TRBV6-2 or TRBV6-3 and TRBJ2-3, with TRBD1 identical over 10 bases. The CDR3 extends over 16 amino acids. Germline values: CDR1 MNHEY, CDR2 SVGEGT. The V gene end was trimmed by 2 bases and the J gene end by 6 bases; junction bases not matched to a gene: 8. DNA of the CDR3: TGTGCCAGCAGTTACCTCAGACAGGGGGCGAAGGATACGCAGTATTTT. As protein: CASSYLRQGAKDTQYF.

The CDR3 is CSASRTGNLYEQYF. CDR3 in DNA: TGCAGTGCTTCCCGTACAGGAAACCTCTACGAGCAGTACTTC. This sequence joins TRBV20-1 and TRBJ2-7, with a weak D call TRBD1 (5 bases). CDR3 length equals 14 residues. In germline, CDR1 is DFQATT, CDR2 SNEGSKA (reference sequence). V was pared by 5 bases and J by 3 bases, with 17 bases between.

This chain uses TRBV28 with TRBJ2-7; the D is unclear. This CDR3 spans 11 amino acids. Germline CDR1 is MDHEN and CDR2 is SYDVKM. Trimming pared 6 bases from V and 10 bases from J, leaving 13 bases between. Written as DNA, the CDR3 is TGTGCCAGCAGAAGTTATGAGGCCCAGTACTTC. Encoded protein: CASRSYEAQYF.

On this clonotype: Sequence at one end of the junction differs from germline and may be a read error. This chain joins TRBV6-1 and TRBJ2-7, with D tentatively TRBD1 (5 bases). CDR1 is MNHNS, CDR2 SASEGT, per germline. The CDR3 loop spans 14 amino acids. The CDR3 sequence: CASRETETSCEQYF. CDR3 nucleotide sequence: TGTGCCAGCAGGGAGACAGAAACCTCCTGCGAGCAGTACTTC.

This sequence joins TRBV28 and TRBJ1-5, with D possibly matching TRBD1 (6 bases). Trimming left V 10 bases short and J 6 bases short, with 16 bases between. Germline V lookup: CDR1 MDHEN, CDR2 SYDVKM. This CDR3 is 13 amino acids long. CDR3 in DNA: TGTGCCACGACACGGGGGGCGCGTCAGCCCCAGCATTTT. Translation gives CATTRGARQPQHF.

V gene TRBV12-3 or TRBV12-4 combines with J gene TRBJ2-2, with 11 bases aligning to TRBD1. J gave up 6 bases and V 3 bases, and 6 bases lay outside the gene matches. This CDR3 is built from 16 residues. The CDR3 reads CASSFGPGQGAGELFF. In DNA form, the CDR3 reads TGTGCCAGCAGTTTCGGACCGGGACAGGGGGCCGGGGAGCTGTTTTTT.

This chain links TRBV7-2 with TRBJ2-5, with TRBD2 matching over 9 bases. With V trimmed by 1 base and J by 10 bases, 7 bases remained unmatched. Looked up from germline, CDR1 is SGHTA and CDR2 is FQGNSA. The CDR3 has 14 amino acids. The CDR3: CASSLGRGGVDQYF. The CDR3 DNA is TGTGCCAGCAGCTTAGGGCGGGGGGGAGTCGACCAGTACTTC.

This sequence joins TRBV28 and TRBJ2-1, with 7 bases aligning to TRBD2. In germline, CDR1 is MDHEN, CDR2 SYDVKM. CDR3 length equals 12 residues. V lost 4 bases, J lost 15 bases, and 9 bases stayed unmatched. The CDR3 DNA is TGTGCCAGCAGTTCACTAGCGAGATCACCGTTCTTC. It encodes CASSSLARSPFF.